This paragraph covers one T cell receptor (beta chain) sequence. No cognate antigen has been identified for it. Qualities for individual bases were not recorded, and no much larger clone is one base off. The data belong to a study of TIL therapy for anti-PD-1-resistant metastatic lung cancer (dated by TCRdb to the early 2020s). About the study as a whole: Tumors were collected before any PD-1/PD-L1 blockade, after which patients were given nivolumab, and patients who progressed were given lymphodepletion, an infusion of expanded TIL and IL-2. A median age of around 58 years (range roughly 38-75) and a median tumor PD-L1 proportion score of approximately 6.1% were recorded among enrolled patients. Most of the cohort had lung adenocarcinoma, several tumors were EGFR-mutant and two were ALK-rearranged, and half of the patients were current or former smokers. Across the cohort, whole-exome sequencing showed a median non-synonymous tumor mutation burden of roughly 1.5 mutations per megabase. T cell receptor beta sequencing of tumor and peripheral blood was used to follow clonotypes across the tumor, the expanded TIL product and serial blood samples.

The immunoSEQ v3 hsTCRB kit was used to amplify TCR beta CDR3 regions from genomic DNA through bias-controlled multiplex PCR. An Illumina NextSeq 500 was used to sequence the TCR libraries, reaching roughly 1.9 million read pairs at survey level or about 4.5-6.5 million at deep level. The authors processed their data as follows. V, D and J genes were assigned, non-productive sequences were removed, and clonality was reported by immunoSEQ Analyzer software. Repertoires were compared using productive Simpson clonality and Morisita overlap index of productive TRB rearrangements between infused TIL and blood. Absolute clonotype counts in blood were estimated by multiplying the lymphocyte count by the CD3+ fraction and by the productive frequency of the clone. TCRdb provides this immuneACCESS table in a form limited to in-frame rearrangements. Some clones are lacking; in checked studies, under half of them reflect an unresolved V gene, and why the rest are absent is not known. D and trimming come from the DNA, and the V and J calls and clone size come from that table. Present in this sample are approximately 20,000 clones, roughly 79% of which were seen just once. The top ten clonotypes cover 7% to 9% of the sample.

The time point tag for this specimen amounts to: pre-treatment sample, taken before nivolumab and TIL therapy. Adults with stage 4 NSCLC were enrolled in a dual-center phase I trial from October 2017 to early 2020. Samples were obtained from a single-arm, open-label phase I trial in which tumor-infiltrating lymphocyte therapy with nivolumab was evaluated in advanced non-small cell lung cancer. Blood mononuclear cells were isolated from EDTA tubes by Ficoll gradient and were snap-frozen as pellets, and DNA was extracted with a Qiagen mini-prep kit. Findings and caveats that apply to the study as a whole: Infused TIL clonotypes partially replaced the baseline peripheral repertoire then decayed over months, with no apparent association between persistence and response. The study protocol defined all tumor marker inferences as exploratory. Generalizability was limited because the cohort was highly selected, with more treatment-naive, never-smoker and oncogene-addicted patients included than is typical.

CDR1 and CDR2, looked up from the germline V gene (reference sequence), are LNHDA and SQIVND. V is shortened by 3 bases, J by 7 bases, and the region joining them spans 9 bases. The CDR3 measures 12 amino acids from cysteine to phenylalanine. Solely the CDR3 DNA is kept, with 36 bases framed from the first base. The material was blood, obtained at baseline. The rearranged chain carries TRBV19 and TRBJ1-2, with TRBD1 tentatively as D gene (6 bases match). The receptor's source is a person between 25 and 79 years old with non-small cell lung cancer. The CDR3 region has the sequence CASSMSGAGYTF. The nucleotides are TGTGCCAGTAGTATGTCAGGGGCTGGCTACACCTTC.